These 18 T cell receptor beta chains were all obtained from the same sample, sequenced in a study of molecular identifiers for immune sequencing clone quantification. TCRdb reprocessed the PCR reads with MiXCR, giving one entry per CDR3 protein. The sample lists some 320,000 distinct CDR3 sequences; around a fifth were seen once. Sequencing was done on a sample of naive CD8+ T cells from blood, with Jurkat cell RNA spiked in. Regarding subset: FACS-sorted CD8+CD4-CCR7+CD45RA+ naive T cells. Receptors were obtained from a human donor in good health. Some libraries in this study had Jurkat cell RNA spiked in.

In its sample, this clonotype was seen a few times. The chain has TRBV7-6 and TRBJ1-5; possible D gene TRBD1, 5 bases. CDR1 and CDR2 from the germline V gene are SGHVS and FNYEAQ. CDR3 length equals 15 residues. V was cut by 1 base and J by 2 bases, with 9 bases left in between. The CDR3 is CASSLEGRGNQPQHF. In DNA form, the CDR3 reads TGTGCCAGCAGCTTAGAGGGGCGCGGCAATCAGCCCCAGCATTTT.

As to this clonotype: This may stem from a read error, because a much larger clone lies one nucleotide away. The rearrangement uses TRBV2 and TRBJ2-2, with D tentatively TRBD2 (5 bases). Germline-derived CDR1 and CDR2 are SNHLY and FYNNEI. The CDR3 has 14 amino acids. Here the CDR3 DNA reads TGTGCCAGCAGTCCGGGCTCGAACACCGGGGATCTGTTTTTT. Encoded protein: CASSPGSNTGDLFF.

In this sample, this clonotype turned up many times. The J gene is TRBJ2-4, the V gene TRBV11-2, with D unresolved. Trimming cost V 5 bases and J 0 bases, with 11 bases left between them. Germline V gives CDR1 SGHAT, CDR2 FQNNGV. The CDR3 contains 15 residues. The CDR3 loop is CASSPGRLAKNIQYF. The CDR3, as DNA: TGTGCCAGCAGCCCCGGACGGCTAGCCAAAAACATTCAGTACTTC.

The sample holds many counts of this clonotype. The chain recombines TRBV29-1 with TRBJ2-1; TRBD2 is a possible D gene (6 bases). Germline lookup yields CDR1 SQVTM and CDR2 ANQGSEA. The CDR3 loop spans 18 amino acids. V gave up 0 bases and J gave up 4 bases, with 22 bases separating them. The CDR3 DNA reads TGCAGCGTTGAAGATGAGGAACTAACGGGGGACGGGTACAATGAGCAGTTCTTC. Residues: CSVEDEELTGDGYNEQFF.

With regard to this clonotype: A much larger clone differs from this one at a single base, so this may be a read error. J is TRBJ1-1 and V is TRBV20-1, with 8 bases matching TRBD1. The germline gives CDR1 DFQATT, CDR2 SNEGSKA (reference sequence). V was clipped by 1 base and J by 6 bases; unmatched bases: 10. The CDR3 runs to 15 residues. CDR3 sequence reads: CSARVEGQGISEAFF. In DNA form, the CDR3 reads TGCAGTGCTAGAGTGGAAGGACAGGGAATCTCTGAAGCTTTCTTT.

This clonotype was found many times. The gene calls are TRBV6-7 and TRBJ1-5, with D perhaps TRBD1 (5 bases). TRBV6-7 is an ORF, with its function uncertain. The ends were cut back, 7 bases at V and 3 bases at J, with 22 bases in the middle. This CDR3 region has 17 residues. In DNA form, the CDR3 reads TGTGCCAGCACTAAGCGACCCAGGGCTGGGGCCAATCAGCCCCAGCATTTT. Amino acid sequence: CASTKRPRAGANQPQHF.

Regarding this clonotype: A read error may explain this, as a much larger clone is one base away. The chain links TRBV9 to TRBJ1-2; no clear D gene. The CDR3 length is 12 residues. CDR1 is SGDLS, CDR2 YYNGEE, per germline. The CDR3 spells CASSGANHGYTF. The CDR3 DNA reads TGTGCCAGCAGCGGTGCTAACCATGGCTACACCTTC.

This clonotype was observed at least ten times. V usage is TRBV6-2 or TRBV6-3 and J usage is TRBJ2-7, with D maybe TRBD1 (6 bases). The germline V gene encodes CDR1 MNHEY and CDR2 SVGEGT. The CDR3 runs to 15 residues. V lost 0 bases and J 0 bases, leaving 9 bases between the germline ends. CDR3 sequence (DNA): TGTGCCAGCAGTTACTCCCGGGACACCTCCTACGAGCAGTACTTC. It is translated as CASSYSRDTSYEQYF.

This clonotype was observed many times. The rearrangement joins TRBV27 to TRBJ2-5, with 7 bases identical to TRBD1. This CDR3 has 14 amino acids. V trimming: 5 bases; J trimming: 4 bases; junction bases outside the gene matches: 7. Germline V lookup: CDR1 MNHEY, CDR2 SMNVEV (reference sequence). The CDR3 nucleotides read TGTGCCAGCAGTGCAGGGGGAATTGGAGAGACCCAGTACTTC. Its translation: CASSAGGIGETQYF.

This clonotype was detected a few times. The chain has TRBV10-3 and TRBJ1-2; D gene unclear. Germline CDR1 reads ENHRY; CDR2 reads SYGVKD. CDR3 length: 14 amino acids. The ends were cut back, 3 bases at V and 4 bases at J, with 12 bases in the middle. The CDR3 sequence is CAISEVGNTYGYTF. DNA for the CDR3: TGTGCCATCAGTGAAGTCGGGAACACCTATGGCTACACCTTC.

This clonotype appeared many times. CDR3 nucleotide sequence: TGTGCCAGCAGCCAGTTTAGGCACGTAGGGGTTCCTGGCTACACCTTC. Amino acid sequence: CASSQFRHVGVPGYTF. The rearrangement links TRBV12-3 or TRBV12-4 to TRBJ1-2; TRBD1 might be the D (5 bases). The ends were cut back, 6 bases at V and 7 bases at J, with 24 bases in the middle. The CDR3 is 16 amino acids.

Of note for this clonotype: A much larger clone lies a single base off, so this may be a read error. V is TRBV28 and J is TRBJ2-5; 7 positions agree with TRBD1. The V gene's germline CDR1 is MDHEN and CDR2 SYDVKM. The J segment lost 3 bases and the V segment lost 8 bases, leaving 6 bases of the junction unmatched. This CDR3 spans 13 amino acids. The DNA of the CDR3 is TGTGCCAGCGGCTATACAGGGGAAGAGACCCAGTACTTC. Its protein product is CASGYTGEETQYF.

At least ten counts were recorded for this clonotype. V gene TRBV7-2 combines with J gene TRBJ2-1; TRBD2 matches at 14 bases. The germline V gene has CDR1 SGHTA and CDR2 FQGNSA. V was pared by 4 bases and J by 7 bases, with 9 bases of the junction left unmatched. The CDR3 is 17 residues long. The CDR3 here is CASSSRLAGGPVNEQFF. CDR3 nucleotides: TGTGCCAGCAGCTCCCGACTAGCGGGGGGGCCTGTGAATGAGCAGTTCTTC.

This clonotype was detected ten times or more. The gene calls are TRBV27 and TRBJ1-5, with D perhaps matching TRBD1 (5 bases). Looked up from germline, CDR1 is MNHEY and CDR2 is SMNVEV (reference sequence). The CDR3 covers 13 residues. The V end was cut by 5 bases, the J end by 6 bases, with 11 bases between. The CDR3 coding sequence is TGTGCCAGCAGTCTTGGGCAGGGTCAGCCCCAGCATTTT. Translation gives CASSLGQGQPQHF.

This clonotype was detected many times. The rearrangement links TRBV28 to TRBJ2-3; unclear D gene. Germline CDR1 is MDHEN and CDR2 is SYDVKM. V was pared by 5 bases and J by 0 bases, with 12 bases between. The length of the CDR3 is 15 residues. The CDR3 loop is CASSLRAASTDTQYF. The CDR3 coding sequence is TGTGCCAGCAGTCTAAGGGCGGCTAGCACAGATACGCAGTATTTT.

This clonotype was seen many times. The chain recombines TRBV5-1 with TRBJ1-2; no clear D. Germline V gene data show CDR1 as SGHRS and CDR2 as YFSETQ. The V end was cut by 3 bases, the J end by 2 bases, with 14 bases between. This CDR3 has 15 residues. CDR3 bases: TGCGCCAGCAGCTACGACTATACAGACAACTATGGCTACACCTTC. Amino acid sequence: CASSYDYTDNYGYTF. The whole variable domain, filled in from reference TRBV5-1 and TRBJ1-2, reads KAGVTQTPRYLIKTRGQQVTLSCSPISGHRSVSWYQQTPGQGLQFLFEYFSETQRNKGNFPGRFSGRQFSNSRSEMNVSTLELGDSALYLCASSYDYTDNYGYTFGSGTRLTVV.

In its sample, this clonotype was seen many times. This sequence joins TRBV9 and TRBJ2-7, with D possibly being TRBD1 (6 bases). The germline V gene has CDR1 SGDLS and CDR2 YYNGEE. The CDR3 consists of 13 residues. Deletions cut 4 bases from V and 2 bases from J, with 10 bases between. The CDR3: CASSPGQPYEQYF. The CDR3 nucleotides read TGTGCCAGCAGCCCCGGACAGCCCTACGAGCAGTACTTC.

This clonotype showed up just a few times. The chain employs TRBV10-2 and TRBJ2-5; no clear D gene. This CDR3 is 16 amino acids long. V shed 3 bases and J shed 5 bases, with 19 bases lying between them. Per germline, CDR1 WSHSY and CDR2 SAAADI. CDR3 nucleotide sequence: TGCGCCAGCAGTGAAGTATCCTGGGGATATGGGGAGACCCAGTACTTC. Translated, it gives CASSEVSWGYGETQYF.